This T cell receptor (beta chain) was documented in a study of T cells in Graves' hyperthyroidism and ophthalmopathy. Study conclusions and caveats: The majority of expanded thyroid clonotypes above 0.001 also appeared in blood. Model output signaled ophthalmopathy a median 6.5 months ahead of onset.

The investigators amplified TCR beta CDR3 regions from RNA transcripts. The HTBI primer set drove a first-round RT-PCR of the TCR CDR3. Via MiXCR, TCRdb re-called the multiplex PCR reads, giving one row per CDR3 protein. Among fewer than 900,000 distinct CDR3 sequences listed, about 19% were seen once. PBMCs came from around 10 ml fresh peripheral blood. Germline loops: CDR1 MNHNS, CDR2 SASEGT. This CDR3 has 15 residues. This clonotype came up many times. Its antigen is not known. The J gene is TRBJ2-3, the V gene TRBV6-1, with D perhaps TRBD2 (5 bases). Material for sequencing was blood. This clonotype was sampled from a woman between 45 and 65 years old with Graves' hyperthyroidism that later progressed to Graves' ophthalmopathy. CDR3 nucleotide sequence: TGTGCGCTGGGCGGGCATCTTTGGGGTACAGATACGCAGTATTTT. Its translation: CALGGHLWGTDTQYF.